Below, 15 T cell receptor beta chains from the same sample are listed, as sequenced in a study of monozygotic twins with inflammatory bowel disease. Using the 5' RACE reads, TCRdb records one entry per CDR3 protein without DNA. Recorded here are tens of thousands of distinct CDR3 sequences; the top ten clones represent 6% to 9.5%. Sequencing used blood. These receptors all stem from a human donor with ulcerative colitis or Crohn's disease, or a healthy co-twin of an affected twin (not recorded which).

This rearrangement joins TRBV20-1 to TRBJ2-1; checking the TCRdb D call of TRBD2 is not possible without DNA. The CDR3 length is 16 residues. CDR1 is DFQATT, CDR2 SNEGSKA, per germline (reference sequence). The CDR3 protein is CSARTRRDFSFNEQFF.

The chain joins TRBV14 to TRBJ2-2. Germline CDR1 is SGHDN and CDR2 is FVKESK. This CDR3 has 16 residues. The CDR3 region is CASSQRQLRGTGELFF.

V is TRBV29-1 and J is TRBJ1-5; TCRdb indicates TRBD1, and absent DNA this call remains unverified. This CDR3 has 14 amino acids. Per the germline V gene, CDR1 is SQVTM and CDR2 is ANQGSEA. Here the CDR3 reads CSVTGEGRNQPQHF.

The CDR3 protein is CSASYGTASGNTIYF. The rearrangement uses TRBV20-1 and TRBJ1-3. Looked up from germline, CDR1 is DFQATT and CDR2 is SNEGSKA (reference sequence). This CDR3 spans 15 amino acids.

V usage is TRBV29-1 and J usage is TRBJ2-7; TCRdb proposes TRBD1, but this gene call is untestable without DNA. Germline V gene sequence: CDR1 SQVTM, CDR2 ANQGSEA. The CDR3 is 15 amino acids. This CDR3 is CSVRTQQGRTNEQYF.

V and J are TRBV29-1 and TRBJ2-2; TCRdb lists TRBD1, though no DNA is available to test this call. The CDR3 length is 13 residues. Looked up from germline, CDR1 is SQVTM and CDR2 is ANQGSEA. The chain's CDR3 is CSVDPGRAGELFF.

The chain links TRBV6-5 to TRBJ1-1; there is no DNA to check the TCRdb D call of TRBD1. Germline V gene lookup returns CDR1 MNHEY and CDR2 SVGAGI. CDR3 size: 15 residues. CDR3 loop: CASSTIGQLNTEAFF.

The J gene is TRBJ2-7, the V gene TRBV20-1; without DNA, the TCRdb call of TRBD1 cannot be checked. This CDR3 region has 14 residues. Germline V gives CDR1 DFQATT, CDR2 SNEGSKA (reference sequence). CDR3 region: CSATGTGRTHEQYF.

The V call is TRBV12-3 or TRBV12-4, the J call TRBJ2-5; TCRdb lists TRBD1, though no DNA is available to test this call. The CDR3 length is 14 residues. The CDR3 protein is CASNTRTGEATQYF.

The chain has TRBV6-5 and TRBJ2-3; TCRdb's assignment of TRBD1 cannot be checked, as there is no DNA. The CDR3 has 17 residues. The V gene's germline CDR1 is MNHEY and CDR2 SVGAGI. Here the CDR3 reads CASRRTGGAGSTDTQYF.

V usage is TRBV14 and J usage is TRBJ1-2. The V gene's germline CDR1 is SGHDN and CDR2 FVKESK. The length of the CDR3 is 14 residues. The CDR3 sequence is CASSPLQETYGYTF.

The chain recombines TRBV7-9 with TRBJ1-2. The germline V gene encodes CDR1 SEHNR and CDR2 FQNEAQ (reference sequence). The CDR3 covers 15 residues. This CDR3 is CASTHGGRARYGYTF.

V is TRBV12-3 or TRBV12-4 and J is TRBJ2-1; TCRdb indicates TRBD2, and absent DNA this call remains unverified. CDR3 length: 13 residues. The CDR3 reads CASTRPGISEQFF.

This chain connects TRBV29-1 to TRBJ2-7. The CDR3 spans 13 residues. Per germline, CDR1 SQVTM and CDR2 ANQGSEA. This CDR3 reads CSVDLVGGYEQYF.

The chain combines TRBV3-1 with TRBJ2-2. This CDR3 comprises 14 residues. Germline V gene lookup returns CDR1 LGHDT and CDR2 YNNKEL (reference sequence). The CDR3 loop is CASSRRQITGELFF.